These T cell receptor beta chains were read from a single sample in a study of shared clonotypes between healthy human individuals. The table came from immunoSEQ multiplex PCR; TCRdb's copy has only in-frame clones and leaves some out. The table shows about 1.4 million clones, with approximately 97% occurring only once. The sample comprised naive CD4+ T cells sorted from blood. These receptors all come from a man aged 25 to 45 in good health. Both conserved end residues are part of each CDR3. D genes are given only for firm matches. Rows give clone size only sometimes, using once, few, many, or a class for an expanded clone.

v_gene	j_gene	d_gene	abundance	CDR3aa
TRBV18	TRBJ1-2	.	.	CASSPLRSTGNLANYGYTF
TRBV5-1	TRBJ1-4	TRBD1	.	CASREGAPNEKLFF
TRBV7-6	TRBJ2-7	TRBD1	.	CASSPDRDGEQYF
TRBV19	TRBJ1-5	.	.	CASRVRGRRNQPQHF
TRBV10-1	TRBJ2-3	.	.	CASSESGVDTQYF
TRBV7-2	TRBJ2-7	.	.	CASSLGLGGSYEQYF
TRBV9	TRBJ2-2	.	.	CASSVRGIRGTGELFF
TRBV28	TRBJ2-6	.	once	CASRISGANVLTF
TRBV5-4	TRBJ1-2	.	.	CASSLDSANYGYTF
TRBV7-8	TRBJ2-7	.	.	CASSLGLGGPYEQYF
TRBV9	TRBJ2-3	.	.	CASSVVPSAPDTQYF
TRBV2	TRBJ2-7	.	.	CASIATNYEQYF
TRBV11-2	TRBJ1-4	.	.	CASSSSWILSGNEKLFF
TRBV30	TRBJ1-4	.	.	CAWILGEKLFF
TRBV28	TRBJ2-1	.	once	CASSLVGQTYNEQFF
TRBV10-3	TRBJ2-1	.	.	CAIRAPGGTHNEQFF
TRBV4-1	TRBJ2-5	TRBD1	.	CASSRGTGGEETQYF
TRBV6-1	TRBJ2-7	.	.	CANGARGYEQYF
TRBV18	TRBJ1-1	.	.	CASSPREGLNTEAFF
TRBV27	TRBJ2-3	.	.	CASSSRTDTQYF
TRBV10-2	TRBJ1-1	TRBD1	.	CASMTGKNTEAFF
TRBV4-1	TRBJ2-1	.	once	CASSQDRLDNEQFF
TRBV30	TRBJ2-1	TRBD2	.	CAWSVGPSGRVRWAEGYNEQFF
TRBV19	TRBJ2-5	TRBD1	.	CASSLGQGHETQYF
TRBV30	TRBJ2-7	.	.	CAWSVQNPTEQYF
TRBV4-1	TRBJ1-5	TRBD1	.	CASSQGDSSNQPQHF
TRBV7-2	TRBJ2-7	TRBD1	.	CASSLAGTGGTYEQYF
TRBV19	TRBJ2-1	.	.	CASSRRPKLNEQFF
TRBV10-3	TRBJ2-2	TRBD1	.	CAISGQGSGELFF
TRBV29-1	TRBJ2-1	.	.	CSVAVGNEQFF
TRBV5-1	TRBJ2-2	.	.	CATSGPAGDTGELFF
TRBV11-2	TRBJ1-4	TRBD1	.	CASGMTGSEKLFF
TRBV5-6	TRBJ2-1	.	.	CASSLGVANTHNEQFF
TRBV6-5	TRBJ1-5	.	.	CASSTQPQHF
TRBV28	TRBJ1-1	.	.	CASSLFTEAFF
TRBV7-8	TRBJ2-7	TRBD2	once	CASSLVRLAGGSNVYEQYF
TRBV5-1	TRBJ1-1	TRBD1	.	CASSQPGTGEAFF
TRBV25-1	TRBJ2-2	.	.	CASSATQGDPGELFF
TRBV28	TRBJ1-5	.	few	CASHSPAASNQPQHF
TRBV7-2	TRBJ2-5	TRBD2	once	CASSSSLAGGQETQYF
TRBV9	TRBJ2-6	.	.	CASRDSSGANVLTF
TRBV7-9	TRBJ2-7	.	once	CASGDEQYF